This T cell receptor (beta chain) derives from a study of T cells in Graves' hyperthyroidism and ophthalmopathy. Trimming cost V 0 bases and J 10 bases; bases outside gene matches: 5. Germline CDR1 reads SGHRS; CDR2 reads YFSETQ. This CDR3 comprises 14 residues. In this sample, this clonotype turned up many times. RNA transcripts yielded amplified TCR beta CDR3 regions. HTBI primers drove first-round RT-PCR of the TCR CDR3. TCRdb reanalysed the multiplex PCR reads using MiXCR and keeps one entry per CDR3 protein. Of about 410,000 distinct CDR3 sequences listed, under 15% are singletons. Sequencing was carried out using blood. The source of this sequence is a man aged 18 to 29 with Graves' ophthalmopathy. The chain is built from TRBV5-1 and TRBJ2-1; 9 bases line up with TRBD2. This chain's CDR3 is CASSLASGVGEQFF. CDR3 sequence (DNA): TGCGCCAGCAGCTTGGCTAGCGGGGTTGGGGAGCAGTTCTTC.